These 24 T cell receptor beta chains originate from one sample sequenced in a study of blood T cells in healthy people across ages. For the second PCR, which ran for about 7 to 11 cycles, a sample-barcoded 5' primer and a J-beta primer mix were used. TCRdb itself ran the 5' RACE reads through MiXCR, one entry per CDR3 protein. Among approximately 1.5 million distinct CDR3 sequences listed, 40% to 45% were seen once. Input material: blood. These receptors came from a woman younger than 35 in good health.

This clonotype was seen more than once but under ten times. V is TRBV9 and J is TRBJ2-1; D unresolved. CDR3 length: 13 residues. V shed 3 bases and J shed 9 bases, with 13 bases lying between them. Looked up from germline, CDR1 is SGDLS and CDR2 is YYNGEE. Here the CDR3 DNA reads TGTGCCAGCAGCGCTGAGGTACGGAGTGAGCAGTTCTTC. Translating it yields CASSAEVRSEQFF.

The chain has TRBV3-1 and TRBJ2-2; weak D call: TRBD2 (7 bases). Germline V gene data show CDR1 as LGHDT and CDR2 as YNNKEL (reference sequence). The V and J ends lost 7 bases and 6 bases respectively, with 18 bases between them. The CDR3 loop spans 15 amino acids. Here the CDR3 reads CASNRDGGPAGELFF. The CDR3 DNA is TGTGCCAGCAACAGAGACGGGGGGCCGGCCGGGGAGCTGTTTTTT.

The CDR3 sequence is CASNLALSYNSPLHF. The CDR3 DNA reads TGTGCCAGCAACCTCGCGTTGTCCTATAATTCACCCCTCCACTTT. The genes are TRBV7-2 and TRBJ1-6, with unresolved D. The CDR3 runs to 15 residues. Germline V CDR1 and CDR2: SGHTA, FQGNSA. V lost 7 bases and J 1 base, leaving 11 bases between the germline ends. The whole variable domain, remainder taken from reference TRBV7-2 and TRBJ1-6, is GAGVSQSPSNKVTEKGKDVELRCDPISGHTALYWYRQSLGQGLEFLIYFQGNSAPDKSGLPSDRFSAERTGGSVSTLTIQRTQQEDSAVYLCASNLALSYNSPLHFGNGTRLTVT.

This rearrangement joins TRBV20-1 to TRBJ1-5, with 7 bases fitting TRBD1. The length of the CDR3 is 15 residues. V gave up 6 bases and J gave up 1 base; unmatched junction bases: 9. Germline-derived CDR1 and CDR2 are DFQATT and SNEGSKA (reference sequence). The CDR3 sequence is CSAAPARGSNQPQHF. The CDR3 nucleotides read TGCAGTGCCGCTCCTGCCAGGGGGAGCAATCAGCCCCAGCATTTT.

This clonotype was detected ten times or more. This rearrangement joins TRBV7-2 to TRBJ2-5; 9 bases are a match to TRBD1. Judging by the DNA end, TRBJ2-7 fits better; the J call may be wrong. The germline V gene has CDR1 SGHTA and CDR2 FQGNSA. This CDR3 is built from 14 residues. CDR3 protein: CASSLGDRVDEQYF. CDR3 coding DNA: TGTGCCAGCAGCTTAGGGGACAGGGTTGACGAGCAGTACTTC.

This clonotype was picked up a small number of times. The chain employs TRBV5-1 and TRBJ2-3; D gene unclear. Germline V lookup: CDR1 SGHRS, CDR2 YFSETQ. This CDR3 comprises 13 residues. V lost 2 bases and J lost 6, with 10 bases in between. The CDR3 loop is CASSLVLVDTQYF. CDR3 sequence (DNA): TGCGCCAGCAGCTTAGTCCTCGTGGATACGCAGTATTTT.

There are many counts of this clonotype. The rearrangement joins TRBV12-3 or TRBV12-4 to TRBJ2-7, with 12 bases aligning to TRBD2. This CDR3 has 14 residues. V gave up 6 bases and J gave up 3 bases; unmatched junction bases: 3. Here the CDR3 DNA reads TGTGCCAGCAGGCTAGCGGGAGGGAACTACGAGCAGTACTTC. Its protein is CASRLAGGNYEQYF.

The gene calls are TRBV4-1 and TRBJ2-1; no clear D. Germline V gene lookup returns CDR1 MGHRA and CDR2 YSYEKL. The CDR3 spans 15 residues. V lost 0 bases, J lost 5 bases, and 11 bases lay in between. The CDR3 DNA follows: TGCGCCAGCAGCCAAGAAATGGCTGGCAACAATGAGCAGTTCTTC. Amino acid sequence: CASSQEMAGNNEQFF.

The sample holds a few counts of this clonotype. J is TRBJ1-2 and V is TRBV7-2; D unresolved. From germline, CDR1 is SGHTA and CDR2 FQGNSA. Trimming pared 5 bases from V and 1 base from J, leaving 11 bases between. There are 14 residues in the CDR3. The CDR3 reads CASSPLEGNYGYTF. CDR3 sequence (DNA): TGTGCCAGCAGCCCCCTCGAGGGTAACTATGGCTACACCTTC.

With regard to this clonotype: An end of the junction differs from the germline gene, which may be a read error. The chain combines TRBV29-1 with TRBJ1-1; tentative D call: TRBD1 (6 bases). Germline V CDR1 and CDR2: SQVTM, ANQGSEA. There are 11 residues in the CDR3. DNA of the CDR3: TGCGGCGTACAGGGGAACACTGAAGCTTTCTTT. Protein sequence: CGVQGNTEAFF.

The chain couples TRBV20-1 to TRBJ2-1, with D tentatively TRBD1 (6 bases). This CDR3 has 14 residues. The germline gives CDR1 DFQATT, CDR2 SNEGSKA (reference sequence). V shed 3 bases and J shed 6 bases, with 15 bases lying between them. The CDR3 coding sequence is TGCAGTGCTAGTCGGCTCGACAGGATCAATGAGCAGTTCTTC. The encoded protein is CSASRLDRINEQFF.

This clonotype has ten or more counts. The chain has TRBV10-3 and TRBJ2-7; D is perhaps TRBD2 (5 bases). Between the trimmed V and J ends, which lost 6 bases and 3 bases, there was a span of 18 bases. CDR3 length equals 15 residues. CDR1 and CDR2 from the germline V gene are ENHRY and SYGVKD. The chain's CDR3 is CAIRNTTIGNYEQYF. The CDR3 DNA reads as TGTGCCATCAGGAATACTACAATCGGGAACTACGAGCAGTACTTC.

This chain connects TRBV6-5 to TRBJ1-3; 8 positions agree with TRBD1. Trimming cost V 5 bases and J 1 base; bases outside gene matches: 4. Germline lookup yields CDR1 MNHEY and CDR2 SVGAGI. There are 15 residues in the CDR3. The CDR3 region has the DNA TGTGCCAGCAGTCGGACAGGGAGTTCTGGAAACACCATATATTTT. Protein product: CASSRTGSSGNTIYF.

The chain employs TRBV7-9 and TRBJ2-3, with D possibly TRBD2 on 5 matching bases. CDR1 is SEHNR, CDR2 FQNEAQ, per germline (reference sequence). CDR3 size: 15 residues. The V and J ends lost 5 bases and 2 bases respectively, with 14 bases between them. CDR3 residues: CASSPSFVTTDTQYF. CDR3 coding DNA: TGTGCCAGCAGCCCTAGCTTCGTAACCACAGATACGCAGTATTTT. Together with reference TRBV7-9 and TRBJ2-3, the CDR3 gives the full variable domain: DTGVSQNPRHKITKRGQNVTFRCDPISEHNRLYWYRQTLGQGPEFLTYFQNEAQLEKSRLLSDRFSAERPKGSFSTLEIQRTEQGDSAMYLCASSPSFVTTDTQYFGPGTRLTVL.

The chain combines TRBV2 with TRBJ2-1; no clear D gene. CDR1 is SNHLY and CDR2 is FYNNEI in the germline V gene. The germline V and J ends were trimmed by 3 bases and 8 bases, with 5 bases remaining between them. The CDR3 sequence is 11 residues long. CDR3 region: CASSDHHEQFF. CDR3 DNA: TGTGCCAGCAGTGATCACCATGAGCAGTTCTTC.

The V call is TRBV5-1, the J call TRBJ2-7; the match to TRBD2 covers 10 bases. In germline, CDR1 is SGHRS, CDR2 YFSETQ. The CDR3 is 14 residues long. Trimming removed 3 bases from V and 7 bases from J; junction bases left unmatched: 7. The CDR3: CASSSTSGVDEQYF. CDR3 DNA: TGCGCCAGCAGCTCCACTAGCGGGGTCGATGAGCAGTACTTC.

In its sample, this clonotype was seen a few times. The chain uses TRBV7-2 and TRBJ1-4, with D hard to call. Germline CDR1 is SGHTA and CDR2 is FQGNSA. V was cut by 1 base and J by 7 bases, with 16 bases left in between. The CDR3 length is 16 residues. The CDR3 spells CASSLVWEEVGEKLFF. CDR3 in DNA: TGTGCCAGCAGCTTAGTGTGGGAAGAGGTCGGTGAAAAACTGTTTTTT.

This chain uses TRBV20-1 with TRBJ2-5, with TRBD1 as a possible D gene (5 bases). Germline CDR1 is DFQATT and CDR2 is SNEGSKA (reference sequence). This CDR3 spans 16 amino acids. V was pared by 0 bases and J by 4 bases, with 18 bases between. In nucleotides, the CDR3 is TGCAGTGCTAGAGACTTTGGGCAGGGATTAATAGAGACCCAGTACTTC. Translating it yields CSARDFGQGLIETQYF.

This clonotype appeared a few times. The chain links TRBV20-1 to TRBJ2-7; D is unresolved. CDR1 is DFQATT and CDR2 is SNEGSKA in the germline V gene (reference sequence). Trimming stripped 2 bases from V and 11 bases from J, with 10 bases between. The CDR3 has 10 amino acids. The CDR3: CSARWLSEYF. The CDR3 DNA sequence: TGCAGTGCTAGATGGCTATCCGAGTACTTC.

The table lists this clonotype with a few counts. This chain connects TRBV7-2 to TRBJ1-5; no reliable D call. CDR3 size: 13 residues. CDR1 is SGHTA, CDR2 FQGNSA, per germline. V dropped 0 bases and J dropped 3 bases, with 3 bases sitting between them. The CDR3 region has the DNA TGTGCCAGCAGCTTAGCCCACAATCAGCCCCAGCATTTT. Translating it yields CASSLAHNQPQHF.

There are a few counts of this clonotype. V usage is TRBV10-3 and J usage is TRBJ1-1; D remains ambiguous. This CDR3 is 18 amino acids long. V lost 1 base, J lost 0 bases, and 18 bases lay in between. CDR1 is ENHRY and CDR2 is SYGVKD in the germline V gene. The CDR3 region is CAISEFWTSPRLNTEAFF. The CDR3 nucleotides read TGTGCCATCAGTGAGTTTTGGACCAGCCCCAGACTGAACACTGAAGCTTTCTTT.

The chain carries TRBV24-1 and TRBJ2-5; 7 positions match TRBD1. CDR1 KGHDR and CDR2 SFDVKD come from the germline V gene. The trim removed 0 bases at V and 3 bases at J, leaving 3 bases unmatched. This CDR3 has 15 amino acids. CDR3 DNA: TGTGCCACCAGTGATTTGAACAGGGGCGAAGAGACCCAGTACTTC. Protein product: CATSDLNRGEETQYF.

This chain links TRBV28 with TRBJ2-1; tentative D call: TRBD2 (6 bases). Germline lookup yields CDR1 MDHEN and CDR2 SYDVKM. V was clipped by 3 bases and J by 7 bases, with 10 bases between them. The CDR3 is made up of 13 amino acids. The DNA for the CDR3 is TGTGCCAGCAGTTTTGCAGGGAGGAATGAGCAGTTCTTC. This codes for CASSFAGRNEQFF.

V is TRBV9 and J is TRBJ1-4; the match to TRBD1 covers 7 bases. Trimming cost V 4 bases and J 4 bases; bases outside gene matches: 10. Germline CDR1 is SGDLS and CDR2 is YYNGEE. This CDR3 is built from 16 residues. The DNA of the CDR3 is TGTGCCAGCAGCTCCCCCGGACAGGCCGGTAATGAAAAACTGTTTTTT. It is translated as CASSSPGQAGNEKLFF.